This is a list of T cell receptor beta chains from one sample in a study of OX40 agonist ivuxolimab in advanced cancers. Repertoires were generated with immunoSEQ multiplex PCR, while TCRdb's copy carries only in-frame clones and drops some. The data hold 7,500 to 8,500 clones, with roughly 87% observed a single time. This specimen consisted of CD4+ or CD8+ T cells sorted from blood, obtained in a trial of the OX40 agonist ivuxolimab. Receptors were obtained from an adult with an advanced solid tumor such as melanoma, head and neck, liver or kidney cancer. The conserved cysteine and the conserved F or W are not part of the CDR3 here. Each record gives: D gene, J gene, V gene, CDR3 protein. The D gene is left open where the match is weak.

>-|TRBJ2-2|TRBV5-5
ASSPKVDTGELF
>-|TRBJ1-2|TRBV21-1
ASSRERNYGYT
>TRBD1|TRBJ1-1|TRBV4-1
ASRTGGTEAF
>TRBD2|TRBJ2-5|TRBV7-9
ASGGRLAGETQY
>-|TRBJ2-7|TRBV11-1
ASSLGLRGEQY
>TRBD1|TRBJ2-1|TRBV19
ASRQRGREQF
>TRBD1|TRBJ2-1|TRBV6-1
ASSTGQGTYNEQF
>TRBD1|TRBJ2-1|TRBV27
ASSLKGQGPAGGLHEQF
>TRBD2|TRBJ2-1|TRBV7-2
ASSLGLAGGNEQF
>-|TRBJ2-7|TRBV5-6
ASRGQDYEQY
>TRBD2|TRBJ2-1|TRBV28
ASSLVAGGSYNEQF
>-|TRBJ2-7|TRBV28
ASSLGWGPYEQY
>-|TRBJ1-3|TRBV4-1
ASSQALAGGNTIY
>-|TRBJ2-1|TRBV10-3
AISENGGSWDEQF
>-|TRBJ2-7|TRBV6-5
ASSGVDEQY
>TRBD1|TRBJ1-3|TRBV19
ASTSGTGRSGNTIY
>-|TRBJ2-2|TRBV4-2
ASTGRGSDLDTGELF
>-|TRBJ2-6|TRBV29-1
SVEIADSGANVLT
>-|TRBJ2-7|TRBV7-2
ASSSHGQPPYEQY
>TRBD1|TRBJ2-5|TRBV2
ASSKGQGGQETQY
>TRBD2|TRBJ2-1|TRBV13
ASSSTSGNEQF
>-|TRBJ1-1|TRBV14
ASSHPGHTNTEAF
>-|TRBJ2-5|TRBV13
ASSLEDRETVNETQY
>TRBD1|TRBJ2-5|TRBV11-3
ASSPGTGQKTQY
>TRBD1|TRBJ2-7|TRBV19
ASSTGTGKGSDEQY